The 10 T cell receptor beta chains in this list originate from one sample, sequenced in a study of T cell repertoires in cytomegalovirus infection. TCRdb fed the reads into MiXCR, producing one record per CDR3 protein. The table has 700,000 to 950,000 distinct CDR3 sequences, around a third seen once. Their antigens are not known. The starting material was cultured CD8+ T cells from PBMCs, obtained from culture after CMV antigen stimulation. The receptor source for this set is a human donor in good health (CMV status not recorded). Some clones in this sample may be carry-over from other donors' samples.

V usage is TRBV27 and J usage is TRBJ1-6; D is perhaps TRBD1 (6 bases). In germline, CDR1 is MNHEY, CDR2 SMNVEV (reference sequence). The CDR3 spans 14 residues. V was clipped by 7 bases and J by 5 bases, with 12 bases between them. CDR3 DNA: TGTGCCAGCACGAGGGGGTTGGATAATTCACCCCTCCACTTT. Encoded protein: CASTRGLDNSPLHF.

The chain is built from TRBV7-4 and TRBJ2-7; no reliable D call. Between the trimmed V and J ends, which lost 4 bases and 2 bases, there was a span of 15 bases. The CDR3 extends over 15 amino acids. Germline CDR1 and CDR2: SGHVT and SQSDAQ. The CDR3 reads CASSSLGILAYEQYF. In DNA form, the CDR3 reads TGTGCCAGCAGCTCCCTGGGTATCTTGGCCTACGAGCAGTACTTC.

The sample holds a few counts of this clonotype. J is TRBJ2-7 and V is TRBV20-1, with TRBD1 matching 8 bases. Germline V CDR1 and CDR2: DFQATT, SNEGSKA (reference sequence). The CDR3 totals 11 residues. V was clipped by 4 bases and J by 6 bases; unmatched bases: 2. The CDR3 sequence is CSATGGAEQYV. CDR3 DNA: TGCAGTGCTACAGGGGGCGCCGAGCAGTACGTC.

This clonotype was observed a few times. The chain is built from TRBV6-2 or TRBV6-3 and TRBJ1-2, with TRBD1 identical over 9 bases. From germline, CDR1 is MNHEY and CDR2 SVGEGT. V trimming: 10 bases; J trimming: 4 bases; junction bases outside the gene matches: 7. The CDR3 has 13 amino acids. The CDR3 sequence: CAILTGGGYGYTF. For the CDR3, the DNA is TGTGCCATCCTGACAGGGGGAGGCTATGGCTACACCTTC.

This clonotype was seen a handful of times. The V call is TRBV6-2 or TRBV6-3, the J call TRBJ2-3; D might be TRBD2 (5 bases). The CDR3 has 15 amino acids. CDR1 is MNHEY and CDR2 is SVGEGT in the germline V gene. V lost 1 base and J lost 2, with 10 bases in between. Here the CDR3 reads CASSYYGESTDTQYF. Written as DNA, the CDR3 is TGTGCCAGCAGTTACTACGGGGAGTCCACAGATACGCAGTATTTT.

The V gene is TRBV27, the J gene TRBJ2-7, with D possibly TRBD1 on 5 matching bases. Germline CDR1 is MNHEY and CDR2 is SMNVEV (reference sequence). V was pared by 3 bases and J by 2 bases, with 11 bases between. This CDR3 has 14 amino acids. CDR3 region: CASSFQGSTYEQYF. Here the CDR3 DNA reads TGTGCCAGCAGTTTTCAGGGAAGCACCTACGAGCAGTACTTC.

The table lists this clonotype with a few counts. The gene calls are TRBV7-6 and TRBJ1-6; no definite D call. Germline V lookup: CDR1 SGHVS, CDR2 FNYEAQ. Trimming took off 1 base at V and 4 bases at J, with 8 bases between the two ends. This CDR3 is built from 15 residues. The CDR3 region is CASSLGAEYNSPLHF. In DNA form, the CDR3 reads TGTGCCAGCAGCTTAGGAGCGGAATATAATTCACCCCTCCACTTT.

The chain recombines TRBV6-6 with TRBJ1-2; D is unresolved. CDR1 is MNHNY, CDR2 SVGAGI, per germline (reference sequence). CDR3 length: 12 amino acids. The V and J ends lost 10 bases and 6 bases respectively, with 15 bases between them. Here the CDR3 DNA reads TGTGCCACGCTCAACGGGATCCATGGCTACACCTTC. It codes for CATLNGIHGYTF.

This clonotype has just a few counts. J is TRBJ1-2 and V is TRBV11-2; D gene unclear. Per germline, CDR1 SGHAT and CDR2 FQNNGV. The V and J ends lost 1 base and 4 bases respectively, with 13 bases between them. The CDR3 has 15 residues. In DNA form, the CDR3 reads TGTGCCAGCAGCTTAGGCGGCATAGGGTTCTATGGCTACACCTTC. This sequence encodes CASSLGGIGFYGYTF.

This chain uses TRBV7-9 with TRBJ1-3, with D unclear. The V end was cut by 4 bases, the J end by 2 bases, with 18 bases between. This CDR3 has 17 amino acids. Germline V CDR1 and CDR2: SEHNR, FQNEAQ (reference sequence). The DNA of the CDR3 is TGTGCCAGCAGCTCAGGAGGGAGTGGAGTGCCTGGAAACACCATATATTTT. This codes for CASSSGGSGVPGNTIYF.